This TCR beta chain is drawn from a study of T cells expressing NK-cell markers. About the research overall: Beta-chain profiling covered CD3+CD56+NKG2C+, CD3+CD56+NKG2C- and CD3+CD56-NKG2C+ sorted subsets.

TCR beta cDNA was made by 5'RACE template switching with UMIs. From the 5' RACE reads, TCRdb lists one entry per CDR3 protein and no DNA. The table for this sample gives almost 450,000 distinct CDR3 sequences. This CDR3 has 15 amino acids. Looked up from germline, CDR1 is SGHRS and CDR2 is YFSETQ. This sequence joins TRBV5-1 and TRBJ2-1; no DNA is available, so the TRBD1 call from TCRdb remains unchecked. The TCR sequence derives from a woman between 18 and 75 years old in good health. Sequenced input: blood T cells: a sorted CD56 or NKG2C T cell subset, CD4+ or CD8+ T cells, or bulk PBMC T cells (not recorded which). The CDR3 loop reads CASSPAWGDYNEQFF.